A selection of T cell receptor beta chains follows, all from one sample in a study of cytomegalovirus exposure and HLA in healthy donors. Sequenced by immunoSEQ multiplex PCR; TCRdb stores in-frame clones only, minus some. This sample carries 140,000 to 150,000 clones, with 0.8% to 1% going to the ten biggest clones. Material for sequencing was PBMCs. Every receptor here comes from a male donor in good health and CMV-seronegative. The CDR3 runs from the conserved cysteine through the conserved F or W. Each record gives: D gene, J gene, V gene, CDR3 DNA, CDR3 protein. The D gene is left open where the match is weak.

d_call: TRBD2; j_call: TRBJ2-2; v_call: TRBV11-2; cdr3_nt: TGTGCCAGCAGATTAGCGGGAGCCGACACCGGGGAGCTGTTTTTT; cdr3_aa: CASRLAGADTGELFF
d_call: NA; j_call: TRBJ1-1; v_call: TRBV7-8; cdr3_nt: TGTGCCAGCGTCTTACAGGGTCGGGGCGCTGAAGCTTTCTTT; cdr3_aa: CASVLQGRGAEAFF
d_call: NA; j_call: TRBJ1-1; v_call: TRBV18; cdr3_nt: TGTGCCAGCTCACCCGACCGGGGGGGGCCGAGGGGGACTGAAGCTTTCTTT; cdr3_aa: CASSPDRGGPRGTEAFF
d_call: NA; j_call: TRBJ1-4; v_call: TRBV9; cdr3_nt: TGTGCCAGCAACCAGGGTTCAAGTGAAAAACTGTTTTTT; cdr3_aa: CASNQGSSEKLFF
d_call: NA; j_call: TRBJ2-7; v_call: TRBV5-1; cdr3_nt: TGCGCCAGCAGCTTAGGGGGGGCAGAATACGAGCAGTACTTC; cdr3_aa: CASSLGGAEYEQYF
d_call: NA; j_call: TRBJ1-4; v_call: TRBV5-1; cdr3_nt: TGCGCCAGCAGCTTGGATTTTGAGGTTGGTGAAAAACTGTTTTTT; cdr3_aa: CASSLDFEVGEKLFF
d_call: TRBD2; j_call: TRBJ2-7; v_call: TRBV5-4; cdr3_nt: TGTGCCAGCATCATACGTCGGGGGCTGCTAGCGGGAAAGTACGAGCAGTACTTC; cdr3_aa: CASIIRRGLLAGKYEQYF
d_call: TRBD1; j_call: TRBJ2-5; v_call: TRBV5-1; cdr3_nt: TGCGCCAGCAGCACGGGACAGTACCAAGAGACCCAGTACTTC; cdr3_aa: CASSTGQYQETQYF
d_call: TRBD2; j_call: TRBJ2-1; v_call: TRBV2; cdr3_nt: TGTGCCAGCAGTGAAAAGCGGGAGACATTTGAGCAGTTCTTC; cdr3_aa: CASSEKRETFEQFF
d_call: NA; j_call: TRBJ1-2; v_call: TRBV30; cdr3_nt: TGTGCCTGGAGTTTAGGGCAGGGTGTCTATGGCTACACCTTC; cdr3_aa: CAWSLGQGVYGYTF
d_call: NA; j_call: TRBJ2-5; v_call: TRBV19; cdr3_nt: TGTGCCAGTAGTCCTAACCAAGAGACCCAGTACTTC; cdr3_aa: CASSPNQETQYF
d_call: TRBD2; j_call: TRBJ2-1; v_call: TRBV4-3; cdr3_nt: TGCGCCAGCAGCCAAGATAGCCCTAGCGGGGGTAAGGGTGAGCAGTTCTTC; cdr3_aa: CASSQDSPSGGKGEQFF